A single sample gave rise to the 29 T cell receptor beta chains below, sequenced in a study of radiation and T cells in renal cell carcinoma. Method: immunoSEQ multiplex PCR; TCRdb's copy keeps in-frame clones and lacks some. The sample carries around 140,000 clones, approximately 86% recorded once. Time point specified: blood 4 weeks post-SBRT, at nephrectomy. Treatment here: 15 Gy SBRT to primary tumor, nephrectomy 4 weeks later. The sequenced sample was blood, obtained from a patient whose treatment included radiotherapy and nephrectomy. Source of these receptors: a woman between 50 and 59 years old with renal cell carcinoma.

The chain employs TRBV29-1 and TRBJ1-1; 7 nucleotides line up with TRBD1. The CDR3 runs 14 residues. The V gene end was trimmed by 0 bases and the J gene end by 6 bases; junction bases not matched to a gene: 7. The germline V gene has CDR1 SQVTM and CDR2 ANQGSEA. Written as DNA, the CDR3 is TGCAGCGTTGAAGATCCTAGCCAGGGGGCTGAAGCTTTCTTT. Residues: CSVEDPSQGAEAFF.

For the CDR3, the DNA is TGTGCCAGCAAGGGCTCCACTAATGGGGTCACAGATACGCAGTATTTT. Its protein product is CASKGSTNGVTDTQYF. The V gene is TRBV6-6, the J gene TRBJ2-3; D ambiguous. This CDR3 is 16 amino acids long. V dropped 7 bases and J dropped 2 bases, with 19 bases sitting between them. Germline CDR1 and CDR2: MNHNY and SVGAGI (reference sequence).

Only one count was recorded for this clone. The rearrangement uses TRBV7-6 and TRBJ2-2, with 11 bases matching TRBD2. The germline CDR1 and CDR2 sequences are SGHVS and FNYEAQ. The CDR3 length is 18 residues. V lost 5 bases to trimming and J lost 0 bases; unmatched junction nucleotides: 8. The CDR3 sequence is CASSVGTSGPSNTGELFF. Written as DNA, the CDR3 is TGTGCCAGCAGCGTCGGGACTAGCGGACCTTCGAACACCGGGGAGCTGTTTTTT.

This clone appeared a few times. The rearrangement uses TRBV5-1 and TRBJ1-1; TRBD1 might be the D (6 bases). CDR1 SGHRS and CDR2 YFSETQ come from the germline V gene. Trimming shortened V by 4 bases and J by 3 bases, and 13 bases separated the two germline ends. The CDR3 has 14 residues. This CDR3 reads CASSGVAGDTEAFF. Written as DNA, the CDR3 is TGCGCCAGCAGCGGAGTGGCAGGGGACACTGAAGCTTTCTTT.

The chain combines TRBV2 with TRBJ2-1; TRBD2 aligns across 12 bases. The junction had 10 bases not matched to a gene; V was cut back by 9 bases and J by 4 bases. The CDR3 spans 16 residues. CDR1 and CDR2 from the germline V gene are SNHLY and FYNNEI. The CDR3 DNA sequence: TGTGCCAGTGGACGGCTAGCGGGGGGGCTTTACAATGAGCAGTTCTTC. As protein: CASGRLAGGLYNEQFF.

V usage is TRBV28 and J usage is TRBJ2-3; D remains ambiguous. The ends were cut back, 3 bases at V and 6 bases at J, with 4 bases in the middle. This CDR3 spans 11 amino acids. CDR1 is MDHEN, CDR2 SYDVKM, per germline. CDR3 DNA sequence: TGTGCCAGCAGTTTCGAGGATACGCAGTATTTT. Protein sequence: CASSFEDTQYF.

The chain combines TRBV7-2 with TRBJ2-1, with D perhaps given as TRBD1 or TRBD2 (5 bases each). CDR3 size: 14 residues. Trimming pared 0 bases from V and 7 bases from J, leaving 10 bases between. Germline values: CDR1 SGHTA, CDR2 FQGNSA. The CDR3 spells CASSLAPGPNEQFF. DNA of the CDR3: TGTGCCAGCAGCTTAGCTCCGGGGCCAAATGAGCAGTTCTTC.

The chain joins TRBV29-1 to TRBJ1-2; D remains ambiguous. With 7 bases removed from V and 8 bases from J, the gap between germline ends came to 20 bases. Germline V gives CDR1 SQVTM, CDR2 ANQGSEA. The CDR3 runs 13 residues. Here the CDR3 reads CSAGDLRPGGYTF. CDR3 in DNA: TGCAGCGCTGGTGACTTGAGGCCGGGCGGCTACACCTTC.

V gene TRBV2 combines with J gene TRBJ2-3; the D is unclear. Trimming stripped 9 bases from V and 6 bases from J, with 19 bases between. The CDR3 is made up of 14 amino acids. Germline loops: CDR1 SNHLY, CDR2 FYNNEI. In nucleotides, the CDR3 is TGTGCCAGTTGCCCTAGGATAGTATCGGATACGCAGTATTTT. Translation gives CASCPRIVSDTQYF.

The chain uses TRBV28 and TRBJ1-1; possibly TRBD1 for D (5 bases). CDR3 size: 14 residues. From germline, CDR1 is MDHEN and CDR2 SYDVKM. Trimming removed 3 bases at V and 4 bases at J, with 12 bases between. CDR3 loop: CASSFSSGITEAFF. CDR3 sequence (DNA): TGTGCCAGCAGTTTTAGTTCAGGGATCACTGAAGCTTTCTTT.

V usage is TRBV6-6 and J usage is TRBJ2-7, with 11 nucleotides matching TRBD2. The CDR3 length is 14 residues. Germline-derived CDR1 and CDR2 are MNHNY and SVGAGI (reference sequence). V trimming: 7 bases; J trimming: 2 bases; junction bases outside the gene matches: 4. In nucleotides, the CDR3 is TGTGCCAGCACAGGGACTAGCGGAACCTACGAGCAGTACTTC. Translating gives CASTGTSGTYEQYF.

This clone showed up just a few times. The chain is built from TRBV30 and TRBJ1-1; D ambiguous. V was clipped by 4 bases and J by 0 bases, with 12 bases between them. The CDR3 runs 14 residues. The germline gives CDR1 GTSNPN, CDR2 SVGIG (reference sequence). The CDR3 is CAWNPRLMNTEAFF. DNA for the CDR3: TGTGCCTGGAATCCTAGACTAATGAACACTGAAGCTTTCTTT.

CDR3 DNA sequence: TGTGCCAGCAGCCGTCGATTCACCGGGGAGCTGTTTTTT. This encodes CASSRRFTGELFF. The rearrangement links TRBV7-2 to TRBJ2-2; D gene unclear. CDR1 SGHTA and CDR2 FQGNSA come from the germline V gene. Trimming cost V 5 bases and J 4 bases, with 8 bases left between them. This CDR3 region has 13 residues.

A few counts support this clone. This chain joins TRBV19 and TRBJ2-7, with 7 bases lining up with TRBD2. CDR1 and CDR2 from the germline V gene are LNHDA and SQIVND (reference sequence). CDR3 length: 11 amino acids. V gave up 6 bases and J gave up 6 bases; unmatched junction bases: 2. CDR3 residues: CASRGLSEQYF. The CDR3 nucleotides are TGTGCCAGTAGGGGACTATCCGAGCAGTACTTC. The full variable domain, its missing parts supplied by reference TRBV19 and TRBJ2-7, is DGGITQSPKYLFRKEGQNVTLSCEQNLNHDAMYWYRQDPGQGLRLIYYSQIVNDFQKGDIAEGYSVSREKKESFPLTVTSAQKNPTAFYLCASRGLSEQYFGPGTRLTVT.

V and J are TRBV7-9 and TRBJ2-7; TRBD2 aligns across 10 bases. Germline loops: CDR1 SEHNR, CDR2 FQNEAQ (reference sequence). The V segment lost 1 base and the J segment 0 bases; nucleotides outside the gene matches: 0. There are 15 residues in the CDR3. The CDR3 spells CASSLGTSGSYEQYF. The CDR3 DNA is TGTGCCAGCAGCTTAGGGACTAGCGGCTCCTACGAGCAGTACTTC. The full variable domain, its missing parts supplied by reference TRBV7-9 and TRBJ2-7, is DTGVSQNPRHKITKRGQNVTFRCDPISEHNRLYWYRQTLGQGPEFLTYFQNEAQLEKSRLLSDRFSAERPKGSFSTLEIQRTEQGDSAMYLCASSLGTSGSYEQYFGPGTRLTVT.

The chain has TRBV19 and TRBJ1-6; 7 bases align to TRBD1. Germline V lookup: CDR1 LNHDA, CDR2 SQIVND (reference sequence). The CDR3 sequence is 15 residues long. With 4 bases clipped from V and 10 bases from J, the junction kept 10 bases outside the gene matches. Here the CDR3 reads CASSTNRGVGSPLHF. DNA for the CDR3: TGTGCCAGTAGTACCAACAGGGGTGTAGGGTCACCCCTCCACTTT. Full variable domain (missing parts from reference TRBV19 and TRBJ1-6): DGGITQSPKYLFRKEGQNVTLSCEQNLNHDAMYWYRQDPGQGLRLIYYSQIVNDFQKGDIAEGYSVSREKKESFPLTVTSAQKNPTAFYLCASSTNRGVGSPLHFGNGTRLTVT.

This clone appeared a few times. This chain links TRBV30 with TRBJ1-1; no firm D call. From germline, CDR1 is GTSNPN and CDR2 SVGIG (reference sequence). Trimming removed 1 base at V and 5 bases at J, with 8 bases between. The CDR3 runs 12 residues. CDR3: CAWSDTRTEAFF. Here the CDR3 DNA reads TGTGCCTGGAGTGACACTAGGACTGAAGCTTTCTTT.

The CDR3 protein is CASSLAQGPGNTIYF. In nucleotides, the CDR3 is TGCGCCAGCAGCTTGGCCCAGGGCCCTGGAAACACCATATATTTT. The rearrangement uses TRBV5-1 and TRBJ1-3; D possibly corresponds to TRBD1 (5 bases). Trimming left V 0 bases short and J 2 bases short, with 9 bases between. The CDR3 extends over 15 amino acids. CDR1 and CDR2 from the germline V gene are SGHRS and YFSETQ.

The V call is TRBV19, the J call TRBJ1-1; the D is unclear. Germline loops: CDR1 LNHDA, CDR2 SQIVND (reference sequence). V was clipped by 2 bases and J by 3 bases, with 7 bases between them. The CDR3 extends over 13 amino acids. This chain's CDR3 is CASSIRRDTEAFF. The CDR3 coding sequence is TGTGCCAGTAGTATAAGGAGGGACACTGAAGCTTTCTTT.

The chain joins TRBV5-1 to TRBJ2-7; TRBD1 agrees at 11 bases. CDR1 and CDR2 (germline): SGHRS, YFSETQ. V gave up 3 bases and J gave up 7 bases; unmatched junction bases: 6. CDR3 size: 14 residues. CDR3 sequence reads: CASSSGQGAGEQYF. The DNA of the CDR3 is TGCGCCAGCAGCTCCGGACAGGGGGCTGGGGAGCAGTACTTC.

V gene TRBV4-3 combines with J gene TRBJ2-1, with D perhaps TRBD1 (5 bases). This CDR3 has 16 residues. V was pared by 0 bases and J by 1 base, with 10 bases between. Germline loops: CDR1 LGHNA, CDR2 YSLEER. CDR3 amino acids: CASSQDTAGSYNEQFF. In DNA form, the CDR3 reads TGCGCCAGCAGCCAAGATACGGCAGGGTCCTACAATGAGCAGTTCTTC.

This clone showed up just once. This chain links TRBV4-3 with TRBJ1-3; 7 positions match TRBD1. Germline CDR1 reads LGHNA; CDR2 reads YSLEER. The V gene end was trimmed by 4 bases and the J gene end by 0 bases; junction bases not matched to a gene: 6. The CDR3 is made up of 16 amino acids. CDR3 nucleotide sequence: TGCGCCAGCAGCCTCGTGGGACAGATCTCTGGAAACACCATATATTTT. It specifies CASSLVGQISGNTIYF.

V is TRBV2 and J is TRBJ2-5; 9 nucleotides match TRBD2. The germline gives CDR1 SNHLY, CDR2 FYNNEI. Losses at the gene ends were 5 bases for V and 4 bases for J; bases not matched to a gene: 5. This CDR3 is 14 amino acids long. The CDR3 sequence is CASSSGGRGETQYF. In DNA form, the CDR3 reads TGTGCCAGCAGTAGCGGGGGGCGAGGAGAGACCCAGTACTTC.

J is TRBJ1-1 and V is TRBV6-6; the match to TRBD1 covers 7 bases. CDR1 MNHNY and CDR2 SVGAGI come from the germline V gene (reference sequence). V lost 5 bases, J lost 4 bases, and 7 bases stayed unmatched. This CDR3 has 14 amino acids. The CDR3 spells CASSTTGSGTEAFF. The CDR3 bases are TGTGCCAGCAGTACGACAGGGTCGGGCACTGAAGCTTTCTTT.

V is TRBV27 and J is TRBJ2-7; TRBD2 aligns across 9 bases. With V trimmed by 4 bases and J by 0 bases, 7 bases remained unmatched. The CDR3 loop spans 16 amino acids. The germline V gene encodes CDR1 MNHEY and CDR2 SMNVEV (reference sequence). Written as DNA, the CDR3 is TGTGCCAGCAGTTCCCGAGCGGGAGGATTCTCCTACGAGCAGTACTTC. It encodes CASSSRAGGFSYEQYF.

The V and J genes are TRBV9 and TRBJ1-3; D is perhaps TRBD1 (5 bases). V dropped 0 bases and J dropped 0 bases, with 7 bases sitting between them. Germline CDR1 is SGDLS and CDR2 is YYNGEE. The length of the CDR3 is 15 residues. Here the CDR3 DNA reads TGTGCCAGCAGCGTAGGACAGTTCTCTGGAAACACCATATATTTT. This codes for CASSVGQFSGNTIYF.

This clone has just a few counts. The rearrangement uses TRBV19 and TRBJ1-1; no firm D call. Looked up from germline, CDR1 is LNHDA and CDR2 is SQIVND (reference sequence). CDR3 size: 13 residues. V was trimmed by 3 bases and J by 8 bases, leaving 13 bases between them. The CDR3 spells CASSIEAGREAFF. The CDR3 nucleotides read TGTGCCAGTAGTATCGAGGCCGGTCGGGAAGCTTTCTTT.

J is TRBJ2-2 and V is TRBV5-4; D is uncertain. The CDR3 is 13 amino acids. Germline lookup yields CDR1 SGHNT and CDR2 YYREEE (reference sequence). V was trimmed by 4 bases and J by 6 bases, leaving 10 bases between them. The CDR3: CASSPDFAGELFF. The CDR3 coding sequence is TGTGCCAGCAGCCCCGACTTCGCCGGGGAGCTGTTTTTT.

CDR3 bases: TGTGCCAGCAGTGGTCTAGCGGGAGCGGATACGCAGTATTTT. Its protein product is CASSGLAGADTQYF. J is TRBJ2-3 and V is TRBV6-4, with 10 bases aligning to TRBD2. The germline gives CDR1 MRHNA, CDR2 SNTAGT. The CDR3 runs to 14 residues. J was trimmed by 6 bases and V by 4 bases; bases with no gene match: 4.